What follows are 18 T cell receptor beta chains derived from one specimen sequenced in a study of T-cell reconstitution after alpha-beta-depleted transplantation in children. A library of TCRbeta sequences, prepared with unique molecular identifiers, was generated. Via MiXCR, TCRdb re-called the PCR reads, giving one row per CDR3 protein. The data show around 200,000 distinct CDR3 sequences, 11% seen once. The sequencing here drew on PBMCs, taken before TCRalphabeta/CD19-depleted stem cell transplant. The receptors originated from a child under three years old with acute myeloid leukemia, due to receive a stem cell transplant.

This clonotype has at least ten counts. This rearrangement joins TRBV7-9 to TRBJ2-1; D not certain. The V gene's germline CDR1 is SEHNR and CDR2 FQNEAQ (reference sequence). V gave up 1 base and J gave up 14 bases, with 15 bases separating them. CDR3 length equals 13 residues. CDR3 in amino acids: CASSLGPEFKEFF. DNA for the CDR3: TGTGCCAGCAGCTTAGGGCCGGAATTCAAGGAGTTCTTC.

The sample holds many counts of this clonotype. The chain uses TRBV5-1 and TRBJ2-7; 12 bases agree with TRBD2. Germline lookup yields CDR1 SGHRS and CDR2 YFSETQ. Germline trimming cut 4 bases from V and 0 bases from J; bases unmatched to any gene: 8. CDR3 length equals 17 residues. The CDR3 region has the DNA TGCGCCAGCAGCCGACTAGCGGGAGTCGGGAGCTCCTACGAGCAGTACTTC. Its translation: CASSRLAGVGSSYEQYF.

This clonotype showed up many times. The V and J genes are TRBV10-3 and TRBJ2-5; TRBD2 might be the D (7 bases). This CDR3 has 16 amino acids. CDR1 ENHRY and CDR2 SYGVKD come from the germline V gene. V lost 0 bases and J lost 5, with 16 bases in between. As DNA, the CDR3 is TGTGCCATCAGTGAGTCGCGGGGGCGCATGGGGGAGACCCAGTACTTC. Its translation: CAISESRGRMGETQYF.

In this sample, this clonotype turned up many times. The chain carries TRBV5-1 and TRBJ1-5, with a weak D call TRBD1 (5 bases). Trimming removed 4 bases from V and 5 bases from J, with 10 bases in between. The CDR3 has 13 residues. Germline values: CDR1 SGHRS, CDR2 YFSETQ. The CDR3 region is CASSPSGHQPQHF. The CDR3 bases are TGCGCCAGCAGCCCCTCAGGGCATCAGCCCCAGCATTTT.

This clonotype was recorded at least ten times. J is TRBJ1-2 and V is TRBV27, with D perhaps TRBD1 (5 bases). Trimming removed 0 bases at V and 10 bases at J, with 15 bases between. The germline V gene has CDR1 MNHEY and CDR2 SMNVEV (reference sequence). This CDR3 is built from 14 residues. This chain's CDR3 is CASSLSTGARAYTF. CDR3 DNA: TGTGCCAGCAGTTTATCGACTGGGGCAAGAGCCTACACCTTC.

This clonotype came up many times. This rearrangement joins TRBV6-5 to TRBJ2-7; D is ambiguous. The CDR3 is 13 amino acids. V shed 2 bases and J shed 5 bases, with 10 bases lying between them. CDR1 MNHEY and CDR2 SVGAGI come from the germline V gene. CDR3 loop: CASSYGLDHEQYF. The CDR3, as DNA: TGTGCCAGCAGTTACGGTCTAGACCACGAGCAGTACTTC.

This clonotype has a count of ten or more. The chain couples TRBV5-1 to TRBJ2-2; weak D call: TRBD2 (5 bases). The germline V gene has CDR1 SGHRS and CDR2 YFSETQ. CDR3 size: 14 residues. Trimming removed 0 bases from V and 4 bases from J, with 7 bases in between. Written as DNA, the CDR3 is TGCGCCAGCAGCTTGGGGACTCCCACCGGGGAGCTGTTTTTT. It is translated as CASSLGTPTGELFF.

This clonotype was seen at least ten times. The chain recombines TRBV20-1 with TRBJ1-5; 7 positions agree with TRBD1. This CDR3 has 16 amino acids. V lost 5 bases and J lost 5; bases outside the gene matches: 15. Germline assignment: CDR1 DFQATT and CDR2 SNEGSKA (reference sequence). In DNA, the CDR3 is TGCAGTGCTGGTGACAGGGAGGAAGGGGACCATCAGCCCCAGCATTTT. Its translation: CSAGDREEGDHQPQHF.

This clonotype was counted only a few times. In DNA, the CDR3 is TGCAGTGCTGGTGGACAGGGTCGGGATGAGCAGTTCTTC. It is translated as CSAGGQGRDEQFF. The V and J genes are TRBV20-1 and TRBJ2-1; 8 positions agree with TRBD1. The germline V gene has CDR1 DFQATT and CDR2 SNEGSKA (reference sequence). The CDR3 extends over 13 amino acids. Losses at the gene ends were 5 bases for V and 8 bases for J; bases not matched to a gene: 8.

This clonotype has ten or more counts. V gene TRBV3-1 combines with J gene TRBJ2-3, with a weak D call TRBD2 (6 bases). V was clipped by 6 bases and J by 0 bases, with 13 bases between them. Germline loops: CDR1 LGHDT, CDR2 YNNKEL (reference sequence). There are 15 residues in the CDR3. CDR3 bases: TGTGCCAGCAGTCCGGGACTCGGAAGCACAGATACGCAGTATTTT. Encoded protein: CASSPGLGSTDTQYF.

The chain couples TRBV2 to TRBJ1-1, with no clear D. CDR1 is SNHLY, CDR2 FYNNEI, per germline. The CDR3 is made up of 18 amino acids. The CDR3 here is CTLNSLGGLRTRDTEAFF. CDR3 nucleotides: TGTACCCTCAACTCCCTAGGCGGACTCCGGACGAGAGACACTGAAGCTTTCTTT. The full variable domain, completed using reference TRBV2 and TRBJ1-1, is EPEVTQTPSHQVTQMGQEVILRCVPISNHLYFYWYRQILGQKVEFLVSFYNNEISEKSEIFDDQFSVERPDGSNFTLKIRSTKLEDSAMYFCTLNSLGGLRTRDTEAFFGQGTRLTVV.

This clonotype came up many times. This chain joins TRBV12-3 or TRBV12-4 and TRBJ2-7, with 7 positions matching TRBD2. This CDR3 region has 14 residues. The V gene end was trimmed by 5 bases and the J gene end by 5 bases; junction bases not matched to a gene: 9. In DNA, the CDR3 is TGTGCCAGCAGTACCCCGGGGGGATCAAACGAGCAGTACTTC. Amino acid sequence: CASSTPGGSNEQYF.

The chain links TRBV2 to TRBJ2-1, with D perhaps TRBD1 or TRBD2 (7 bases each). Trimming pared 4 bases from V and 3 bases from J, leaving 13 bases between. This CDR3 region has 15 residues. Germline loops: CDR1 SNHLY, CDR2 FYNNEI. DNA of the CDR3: TGTGCCAGCAGTGCATCAGGGGGGGACTACAATGAGCAGTTCTTC. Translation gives CASSASGGDYNEQFF.

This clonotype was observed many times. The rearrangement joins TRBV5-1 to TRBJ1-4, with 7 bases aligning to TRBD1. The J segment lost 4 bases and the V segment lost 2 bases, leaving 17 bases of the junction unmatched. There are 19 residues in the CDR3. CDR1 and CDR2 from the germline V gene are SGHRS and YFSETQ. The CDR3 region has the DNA TGCGCCAGCAGCTTTTTTAAAGCGTTTTTGGACAGGTATAATGAAAAACTGTTTTTT. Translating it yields CASSFFKAFLDRYNEKLFF.

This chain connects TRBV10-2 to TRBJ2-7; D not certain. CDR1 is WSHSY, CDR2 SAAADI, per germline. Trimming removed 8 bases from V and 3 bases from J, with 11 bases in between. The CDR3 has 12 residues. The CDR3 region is CASWTSSYEQYF. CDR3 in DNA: TGCGCCAGCTGGACCTCGAGCTACGAGCAGTACTTC.

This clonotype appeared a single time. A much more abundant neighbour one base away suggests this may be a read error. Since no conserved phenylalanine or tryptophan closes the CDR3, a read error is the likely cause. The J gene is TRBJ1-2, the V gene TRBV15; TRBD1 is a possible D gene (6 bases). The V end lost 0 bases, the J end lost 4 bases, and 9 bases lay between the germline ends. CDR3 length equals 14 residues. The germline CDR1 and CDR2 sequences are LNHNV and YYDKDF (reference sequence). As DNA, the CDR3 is TGTGCCACCAGCAGAGATACAGGGCCCTATGGCTACACCCTC. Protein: CATSRDTGPYGYTL.

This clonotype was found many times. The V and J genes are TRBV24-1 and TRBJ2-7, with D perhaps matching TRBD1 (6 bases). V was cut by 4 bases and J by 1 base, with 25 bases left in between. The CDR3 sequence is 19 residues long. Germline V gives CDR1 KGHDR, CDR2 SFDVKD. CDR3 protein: CATSDPPFHGQQLSYEQYF. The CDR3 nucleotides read TGTGCCACCAGTGACCCCCCGTTTCATGGACAGCAGCTTTCCTACGAGCAGTACTTC.

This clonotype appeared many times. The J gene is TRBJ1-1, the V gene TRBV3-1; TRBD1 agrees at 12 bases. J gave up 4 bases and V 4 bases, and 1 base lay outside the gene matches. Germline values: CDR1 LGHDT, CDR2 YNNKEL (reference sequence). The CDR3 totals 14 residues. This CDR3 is CASSRGQGATEAFF. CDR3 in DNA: TGTGCCAGCAGCCGGGGACAGGGGGCCACTGAAGCTTTCTTT.